This T cell receptor (beta chain) is from a study of blood T cell repertoires in COVID-19. Study background: Some COVID-19 samples were acute and others convalescent; all came from the United States, Italy and Spain. Sources were T cells, B-cell-depleted T cells, or PBMCs; the material itself was cDNA or gDNA.

In the original workflow: Nucleated cell number was recorded as an estimate derived from reference gene primer amplification. Assay used: immunoSEQ multiplex PCR; TCRdb lists only in-frame clones, some missing. V and J calls plus clone size are reproduced from that table; the DNA served to infer D and trimming. Among 85,000 to 100,000 clones listed, more than 75% were seen once. This TCR was recovered from a human donor in a cohort sampled during active COVID-19. Sequenced sample: peripheral blood.

This chain's CDR3 is CASSLLGGNIQYF. CDR3 nucleotides: TGCGCCAGCAGCTTGCTGGGGGGAAACATTCAGTACTTC. The chain couples TRBV5-1 to TRBJ2-4, with D maybe TRBD2 (6 bases). Germline CDR1 and CDR2: SGHRS and YFSETQ. Trimming cost V 1 base and J 6 bases, with 8 bases left between them. The CDR3 is 13 residues long.